The 30 T cell receptor beta chains in this list originate from one sample, sequenced in a study of blood T cell repertoires in COVID-19. Data came from immunoSEQ multiplex PCR; TCRdb stores just in-frame clones and leaves some out. Here the sample spans almost 50,000 clones, roughly 85% being singletons. The sequenced sample consisted of peripheral blood. The origin of the receptors is an older man with acute or convalescent COVID-19.

Worth noting for this clone: An end of the junction does not agree with germline; a read error may underlie this. The chain uses TRBV2 and TRBJ2-7; TRBD1 agrees at 9 bases. The CDR3 runs to 13 residues. Germline V gives CDR1 SNHLY, CDR2 FYNNEI. CDR3 loop: CASSSGQGYAQYF. The DNA of the CDR3 is TGTGCCAGCAGCTCCGGACAGGGGTACGCGCAGTACTTC.

The chain has TRBV30 and TRBJ1-1, with TRBD1 matching 8 bases. Germline V CDR1 and CDR2: GTSNPN, SVGIG (reference sequence). Trimming took 8 bases from V and 4 from J; bases not matched to a gene: 6. The length of the CDR3 is 12 residues. DNA for the CDR3: TGTGCCGGATCAGGGGGCGGCACTGAAGCTTTCTTT. This gives the protein CAGSGGGTEAFF. Supplemented by reference TRBV30 and TRBJ1-1, the full variable domain reads SQTIHQWPATLVQPVGSPLSLECTVEGTSNPNLYWYRQAAGRGLQLLFYSVGIGQISSEVPQNLSASRPQDRQFILSSKKLLLSDSGFYLCAGSGGGTEAFFGQGTRLTVV.

The rearrangement uses TRBV5-6 and TRBJ2-7; weak D call: TRBD2 (6 bases). The CDR3 extends over 14 amino acids. Germline V CDR1 and CDR2: SGHDT, YYEEEE. Trimming cost V 2 bases and J 2 bases, with 11 bases left between them. Here the CDR3 DNA reads TGTGCCAGCAGCTTTCTAGCGAAACCCTACGAGCAGTACTTC. As protein: CASSFLAKPYEQYF.

This chain connects TRBV4-3 to TRBJ2-1; TRBD1 aligns across 8 bases. Losses at the gene ends were 6 bases for V and 8 bases for J; bases not matched to a gene: 3. Germline lookup yields CDR1 LGHNA and CDR2 YSLEER. The CDR3 sequence is 12 residues long. This CDR3 reads CASSPTGDEQFF. CDR3 in DNA: TGCGCCAGCAGTCCGACAGGGGATGAGCAGTTCTTC.

This clone has a single count. The chain uses TRBV28 and TRBJ1-1; 7 positions agree with TRBD1. The germline gives CDR1 MDHEN, CDR2 SYDVKM. There are 14 residues in the CDR3. Trimming took 7 bases from V and 0 from J; bases not matched to a gene: 5. The DNA for the CDR3 is TGTGCCAGCACACAGGGGTTATTGAACACTGAAGCTTTCTTT. Its protein product is CASTQGLLNTEAFF.

The V gene is TRBV5-4, the J gene TRBJ1-2; TRBD1 agrees at 7 bases. The CDR3 extends over 13 amino acids. In germline, CDR1 is SGHNT, CDR2 YYREEE (reference sequence). V trimming: 0 bases; J trimming: 12 bases; junction bases outside the gene matches: 8. Here the CDR3 DNA reads TGTGCCAGCAGCTTGGCGATGGGGGACAGCAACACCTTC. Residues: CASSLAMGDSNTF.

J is TRBJ2-5 and V is TRBV5-1; 9 bases are a match to TRBD1. The junction had 7 bases not matched to a gene; V was cut back by 5 bases and J by 5 bases. CDR1 is SGHRS and CDR2 is YFSETQ in the germline V gene. The CDR3 is made up of 14 amino acids. The CDR3 loop reads CASSPQGAMETQYF. In DNA, the CDR3 is TGCGCCAGCAGTCCACAGGGGGCAATGGAGACCCAGTACTTC.

The CDR3 DNA sequence: TGTGCCATCAGTGAAAAGGGGGCATCCTTCTACGAGCAGTACTTC. It is translated as CAISEKGASFYEQYF. The V gene is TRBV10-3, the J gene TRBJ2-7, with TRBD1 identical over 7 bases. The CDR3 extends over 15 amino acids. J was trimmed by 3 bases and V by 3 bases; bases with no gene match: 8. The germline V gene has CDR1 ENHRY and CDR2 SYGVKD.

The chain uses TRBV29-1 and TRBJ2-2; perhaps TRBD2 as D (6 bases). V lost 4 bases to trimming and J lost 5 bases, with 20 bases between them. Germline CDR1 and CDR2: SQVTM and ANQGSEA. This CDR3 is built from 16 residues. The CDR3 loop reads CSVGRGGFTGTGELFF. Written as DNA, the CDR3 is TGCAGCGTTGGGAGGGGTGGGTTCACGGGAACCGGGGAGCTGTTTTTT.

This rearrangement joins TRBV6-6 to TRBJ2-7, with D unclear. CDR3 length: 14 residues. V shed 5 bases and J shed 2 bases, with 13 bases lying between them. Germline lookup yields CDR1 MNHNY and CDR2 SVGAGI (reference sequence). The CDR3 loop is CASSPLLVPYEQYF. Written as DNA, the CDR3 is TGTGCCAGCAGTCCGTTGTTAGTACCCTACGAGCAGTACTTC.

The gene calls are TRBV19 and TRBJ2-3; 13 bases align to TRBD2. The J segment lost 4 bases and the V segment lost 3 bases, leaving 4 bases of the junction unmatched. The CDR3 is 16 amino acids. Germline V gene lookup returns CDR1 LNHDA and CDR2 SQIVND (reference sequence). The CDR3 sequence: CASSMGGLAGADTQYF. As DNA, the CDR3 is TGTGCCAGTAGTATGGGAGGACTAGCGGGAGCAGATACGCAGTATTTT.

The V gene is TRBV13, the J gene TRBJ2-7; 12 bases map to TRBD1. J was trimmed by 1 base and V by 5 bases; bases with no gene match: 6. The CDR3 sequence is 16 residues long. Germline-derived CDR1 and CDR2 are PRHDT and FYEKMQ (reference sequence). The CDR3 is CASSLGQGARSYEQYF. The CDR3 bases are TGTGCCAGCAGCCTGGGACAGGGGGCAAGGTCCTACGAGCAGTACTTC.

V and J are TRBV5-1 and TRBJ2-5; 7 nucleotides align to TRBD1. The germline gives CDR1 SGHRS, CDR2 YFSETQ. CDR3 length equals 15 residues. V was clipped by 2 bases and J by 0 bases; unmatched bases: 4. The CDR3 is CASSFGDRDQETQYF. CDR3 in DNA: TGCGCCAGCAGCTTTGGAGACAGGGACCAAGAGACCCAGTACTTC.

The rearrangement links TRBV5-1 to TRBJ2-7, with 10 bases fitting TRBD1. The CDR3 is made up of 14 amino acids. In germline, CDR1 is SGHRS, CDR2 YFSETQ. The ends lost 4 bases at V and 3 bases at J; junction bases unmatched: 4. The CDR3 nucleotides read TGCGCCAGCAGCCCGGGGGACAGGGGCTACGAGCAGTACTTC. Encoded protein: CASSPGDRGYEQYF.

The chain combines TRBV5-6 with TRBJ1-5; 10 bases agree with TRBD1. V shed 4 bases and J 7 bases; nucleotides not matched to a gene: 8. The germline gives CDR1 SGHDT, CDR2 YYEEEE. The CDR3 sequence is 15 residues long. Here the CDR3 reads CASSRYGTGEQPQHF. The CDR3 region has the DNA TGTGCCAGCAGCAGATACGGGACAGGGGAACAGCCCCAGCATTTT.

This rearrangement joins TRBV3-1 (or the pseudogene TRBV3-2) to TRBJ1-1; D gene unclear. Germline CDR1 is LGHDT and CDR2 is YNNKEL (reference sequence). This CDR3 has 15 amino acids. Trimming removed 7 bases from V and 2 bases from J, with 17 bases in between. The CDR3 here is CASTLGPRGNTEAFF. The CDR3 bases are TGTGCCAGCACCCTAGGACCTCGGGGAAACACTGAAGCTTTCTTT.

CDR3 amino acids: CASSLNGRYEQYF. CDR3 in DNA: TGTGCCAGCAGCTTAAACGGGAGATACGAGCAGTACTTC. This chain joins TRBV7-2 and TRBJ2-7, with D possibly TRBD2 on 6 matching bases. CDR3 length equals 13 residues. V lost 2 bases, J lost 4 bases, and 9 bases lay in between. Germline CDR1 reads SGHTA; CDR2 reads FQGNSA.

J is TRBJ2-1 and V is TRBV6-5; 9 nucleotides line up with TRBD2. Trimming cost V 4 bases and J 4 bases; bases outside gene matches: 8. CDR3 size: 16 residues. CDR1 MNHEY and CDR2 SVGAGI come from the germline V gene. The CDR3 region is CASSSGLAGKYNEQFF. The CDR3 bases are TGTGCCAGCAGTTCCGGGCTAGCGGGGAAATACAATGAGCAGTTCTTC.

Only one count was recorded for this clone. The rearrangement joins TRBV18 to TRBJ2-7; 13 bases agree with TRBD2. V trimming: 8 bases; J trimming: 5 bases; junction bases outside the gene matches: 6. The V gene's germline CDR1 is KGHSH and CDR2 LQKENI. There are 14 residues in the CDR3. The CDR3: CASTGLAGDNEQYF. The CDR3 DNA reads as TGTGCCAGCACTGGACTAGCGGGAGACAACGAGCAGTACTTC.

The rearrangement joins TRBV5-5 to TRBJ1-4; TRBD1 matches 7 bases. Trimming at V came to 1 base and at J to 7 bases, leaving 10 bases not matched to a gene. The CDR3 has 16 residues. Looked up from germline, CDR1 is SGHKS and CDR2 is YYEKEE (reference sequence). CDR3 residues: CASSLTRGLAGEKLFF. In DNA, the CDR3 is TGTGCCAGCAGCTTGACTAGGGGGCTAGCTGGTGAAAAACTGTTTTTT. The complete variable domain, with remaining parts taken from reference TRBV5-5 and TRBJ1-4, reads DAGVTQSPTHLIKTRGQQVTLRCSPISGHKSVSWYQQVLGQGPQFIFQYYEKEERGRGNFPDRFSARQFPNYSSELNVNALLLGDSALYLCASSLTRGLAGEKLFFGSGTQLSVL.

This clone was counted once. The CDR3 DNA reads TGCGCCAGCAGAACCGGGACTAGCGCCTCCACAGATACGCAGTATTTT. Residues: CASRTGTSASTDTQYF. This chain links TRBV5-1 with TRBJ2-3; 10 nucleotides line up with TRBD2. In germline, CDR1 is SGHRS, CDR2 YFSETQ. With 5 bases clipped from V and 2 bases from J, the junction kept 8 bases outside the gene matches. The CDR3 has 16 amino acids. Together with reference TRBV5-1 and TRBJ2-3, the CDR3 gives the full variable domain: KAGVTQTPRYLIKTRGQQVTLSCSPISGHRSVSWYQQTPGQGLQFLFEYFSETQRNKGNFPGRFSGRQFSNSRSEMNVSTLELGDSALYLCASRTGTSASTDTQYFGPGTRLTVL.

This CDR3 is CASSQGAEAFF. CDR3 coding DNA: TGTGCCAGCAGCCAGGGGGCTGAAGCTTTCTTT. The chain joins TRBV6-2 or TRBV6-3 to TRBJ1-1, with TRBD1 matching over 7 bases. CDR3 length: 11 amino acids. The J segment lost 6 bases and the V segment lost 6 bases, leaving 1 base of the junction unmatched. The germline V gene encodes CDR1 MNHEY and CDR2 SVGEGT.

This clone was detected only a few times. V is TRBV19 and J is TRBJ1-1; D not certain. Germline CDR1 LNHDA, CDR2 SQIVND (reference sequence). This CDR3 region has 15 residues. V shed 1 base and J shed 5 bases, with 14 bases lying between them. In DNA form, the CDR3 reads TGTGCCAGTAGTATAGCCGGGGAGATTATAACTGAAGCTTTCTTT. Translation: CASSIAGEIITEAFF.

V is TRBV5-1 and J is TRBJ2-1; D is uncertain. Between the trimmed V and J ends, which lost 3 bases and 7 bases, there was a span of 11 bases. Germline V gives CDR1 SGHRS, CDR2 YFSETQ. The CDR3 totals 13 residues. CDR3 region: CASSSTSENEQFF. The CDR3 region has the DNA TGCGCCAGCAGCTCCACCAGCGAGAATGAGCAGTTCTTC.

The V and J genes are TRBV30 and TRBJ1-6, with D hard to call. CDR3 length equals 15 residues. Germline assignment: CDR1 GTSNPN and CDR2 SVGIG (reference sequence). V was cut by 5 bases and J by 0 bases, with 11 bases left in between. The CDR3 DNA sequence: TGTGCCTGGTGGAAATCTAGCTCCTATAATTCACCCCTCCACTTT. It codes for CAWWKSSSYNSPLHF.

The genes are TRBV6-5 and TRBJ2-1; weak D call: TRBD1 (6 bases). This CDR3 contains 13 residues. Germline CDR1 MNHEY, CDR2 SVGAGI. Trimming took off 6 bases at V and 9 bases at J, with 15 bases between the two ends. CDR3 in amino acids: CASSTTTGFEQFF. As DNA, the CDR3 is TGTGCCAGCAGCACGACGACAGGATTTGAGCAGTTCTTC.

The chain carries TRBV9 and TRBJ1-3; D unresolved. From germline, CDR1 is SGDLS and CDR2 YYNGEE. Trimming removed 3 bases at V and 1 base at J, with 11 bases between. This CDR3 region has 15 residues. This CDR3 reads CASSAGLGSGNTIYF. In nucleotides, the CDR3 is TGTGCCAGCAGCGCGGGTCTCGGGTCTGGAAACACCATATATTTT.

This chain links TRBV7-3 with TRBJ2-1; D possibly corresponds to TRBD2 (5 bases). CDR3 size: 15 residues. Looked up from germline, CDR1 is SGHTA and CDR2 is FQGTGA. Trimming removed 2 bases from V and 8 bases from J, with 16 bases in between. The CDR3: CASSLGLAELDEQFF. CDR3 DNA sequence: TGTGCCAGCAGCTTAGGGCTAGCAGAGTTGGATGAGCAGTTCTTC.

This chain uses TRBV6-1 with TRBJ1-2, with no clear D. The CDR3 is 20 residues long. Germline loops: CDR1 MNHNS, CDR2 SASEGT. Trimming took off 7 bases at V and 7 bases at J, with 37 bases between the two ends. CDR3 region: CASTKAGRSPPRSIFGGYTF. In DNA, the CDR3 is TGTGCCAGCACTAAAGCGGGGAGGTCACCACCAAGGTCCATTTTCGGTGGCTACACCTTC.

The table lists this clone with a count of one. The chain links TRBV6-1 to TRBJ1-5, with 10 bases fitting TRBD1. Germline values: CDR1 MNHNS, CDR2 SASEGT. The CDR3 consists of 15 residues. V shed 2 bases, J shed 6 bases, and the junction held 4 bases outside the gene matches. This chain's CDR3 is CASSELTGGGQPQHF. DNA for the CDR3: TGTGCCAGCAGTGAACTGACAGGGGGCGGTCAGCCCCAGCATTTT.